This T cell receptor beta chain comes out of a study of blood T cell repertoires in COVID-19. Data came from immunoSEQ multiplex PCR; TCRdb stores just in-frame clones and leaves some out. The sample lists 150,000 to 200,000 clones, just over 85% occurring once. Trimming left V 3 bases short and J 1 base short, with 22 bases between. This CDR3 has 18 amino acids. The germline V gene encodes CDR1 DFQATT and CDR2 SNEGSKA (reference sequence). Sequencing input: peripheral blood. The V gene is TRBV20-1, the J gene TRBJ2-1, with D possibly TRBD2 on 5 matching bases. The source is a man between 60 and 75 years old with acute or convalescent COVID-19. The CDR3 loop reads CSASGLAHYFTSYNEQFF. CDR3 DNA: TGCAGTGCTAGTGGGCTAGCCCACTACTTCACGTCCTACAATGAGCAGTTCTTC.